This TCR beta chain was profiled in a study of CD8 T cell repertoires and HIV-1 epitope variants. Of note for this clone: Its antigen is as yet unknown.

The germline V gene encodes CDR1 SGHTS and CDR2 YDEGEE. The V segment lost 4 bases and the J segment 5 bases; nucleotides outside the gene matches: 9. The CDR3 runs to 14 residues. TCR beta CDR3 was sequenced at survey depth on immunoSEQ. Sequencing was performed with immunoSEQ multiplex PCR; in TCRdb, only in-frame clones are kept and a portion is missing. This sample has thousands of clones; about 62% occur once, and the top ten carry under 55%. The sequencing input was cultured CD8+ T cells derived from PBMCs. The gene calls are TRBV5-8 and TRBJ2-7; 7 bases agree with TRBD1. This TCR derives from a male donor with HIV. CDR3: CASSRRQGTDEQYF. The CDR3 region has the DNA TGTGCCAGCAGCCGTCGACAGGGTACGGACGAGCAGTACTTC.